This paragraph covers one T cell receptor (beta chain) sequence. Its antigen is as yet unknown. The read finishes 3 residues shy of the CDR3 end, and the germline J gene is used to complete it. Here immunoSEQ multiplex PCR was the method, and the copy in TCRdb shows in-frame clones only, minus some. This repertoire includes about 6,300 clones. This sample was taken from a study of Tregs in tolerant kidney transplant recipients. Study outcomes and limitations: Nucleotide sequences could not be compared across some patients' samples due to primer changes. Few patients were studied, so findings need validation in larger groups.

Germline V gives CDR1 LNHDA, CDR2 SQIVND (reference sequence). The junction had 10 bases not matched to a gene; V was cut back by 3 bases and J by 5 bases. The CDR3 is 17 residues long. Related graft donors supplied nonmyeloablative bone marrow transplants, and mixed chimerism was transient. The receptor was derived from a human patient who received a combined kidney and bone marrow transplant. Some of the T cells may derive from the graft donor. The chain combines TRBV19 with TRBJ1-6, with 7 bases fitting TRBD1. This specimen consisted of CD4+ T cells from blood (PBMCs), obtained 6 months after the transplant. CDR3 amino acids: CASSIPTAGTDNSPLHF. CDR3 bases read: TGTGCCAGTAGTATCCCAACCGCCGGGACAGATAATTCACCC.